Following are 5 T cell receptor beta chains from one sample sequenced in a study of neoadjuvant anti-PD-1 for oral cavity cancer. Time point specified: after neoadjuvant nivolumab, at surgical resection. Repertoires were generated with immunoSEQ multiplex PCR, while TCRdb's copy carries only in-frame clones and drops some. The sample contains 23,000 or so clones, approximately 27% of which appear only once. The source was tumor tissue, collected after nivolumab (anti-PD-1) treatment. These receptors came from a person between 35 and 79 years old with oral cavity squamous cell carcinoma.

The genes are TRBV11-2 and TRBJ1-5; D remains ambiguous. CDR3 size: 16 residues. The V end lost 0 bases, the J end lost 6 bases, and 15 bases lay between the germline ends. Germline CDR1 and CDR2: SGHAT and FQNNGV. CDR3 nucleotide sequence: TGTGCCAGCAGCTTAGATTGGAACCAACCAATTCAGCCCCAGCATTTT. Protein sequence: CASSLDWNQPIQPQHF.

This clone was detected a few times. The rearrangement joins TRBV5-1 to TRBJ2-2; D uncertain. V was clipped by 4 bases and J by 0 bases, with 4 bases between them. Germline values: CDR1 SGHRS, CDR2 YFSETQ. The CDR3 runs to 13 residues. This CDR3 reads CASSTANTGELFF. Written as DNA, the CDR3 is TGCGCCAGCAGCACGGCGAACACCGGGGAGCTGTTTTTT.

CDR3 nucleotides: TGTGCCAGCATGACGCCACCGGGACTGGAGCAGTACTTC. It specifies CASMTPPGLEQYF. V is TRBV2 and J is TRBJ2-7, with D perhaps TRBD2 (6 bases). This CDR3 is 13 amino acids long. V was pared by 7 bases and J by 7 bases, with 17 bases between. Germline values: CDR1 SNHLY, CDR2 FYNNEI.

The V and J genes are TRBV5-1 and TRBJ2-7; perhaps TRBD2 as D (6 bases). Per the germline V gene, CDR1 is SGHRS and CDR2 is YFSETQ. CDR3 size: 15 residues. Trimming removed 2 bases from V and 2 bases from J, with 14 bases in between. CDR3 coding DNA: TGCGCCAGCAGCTTTTCGCCTAGCGAAACCTACGAGCAGTACTTC. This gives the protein CASSFSPSETYEQYF. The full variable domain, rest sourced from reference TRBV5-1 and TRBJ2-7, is KAGVTQTPRYLIKTRGQQVTLSCSPISGHRSVSWYQQTPGQGLQFLFEYFSETQRNKGNFPGRFSGRQFSNSRSEMNVSTLELGDSALYLCASSFSPSETYEQYFGPGTRLTVT.

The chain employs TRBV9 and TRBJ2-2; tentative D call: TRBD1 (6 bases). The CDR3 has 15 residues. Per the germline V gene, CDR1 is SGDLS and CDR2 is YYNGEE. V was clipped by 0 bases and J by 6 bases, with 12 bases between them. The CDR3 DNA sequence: TGTGCCAGCAGCGTAGGGGACACTAAGGCCGGGGAGCTGTTTTTT. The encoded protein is CASSVGDTKAGELFF.